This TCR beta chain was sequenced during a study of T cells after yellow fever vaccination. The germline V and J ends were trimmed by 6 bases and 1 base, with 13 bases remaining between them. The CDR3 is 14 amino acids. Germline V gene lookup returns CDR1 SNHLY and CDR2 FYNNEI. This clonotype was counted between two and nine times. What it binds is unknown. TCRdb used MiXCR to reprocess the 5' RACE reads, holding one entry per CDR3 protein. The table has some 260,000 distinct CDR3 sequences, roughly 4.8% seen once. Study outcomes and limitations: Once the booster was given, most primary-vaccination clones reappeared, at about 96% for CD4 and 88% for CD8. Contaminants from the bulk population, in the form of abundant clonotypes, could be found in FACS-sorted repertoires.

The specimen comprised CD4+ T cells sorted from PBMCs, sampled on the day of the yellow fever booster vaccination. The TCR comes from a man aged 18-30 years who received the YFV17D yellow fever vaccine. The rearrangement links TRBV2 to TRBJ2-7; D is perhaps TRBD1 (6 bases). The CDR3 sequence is CASRGHTSSYEQYF. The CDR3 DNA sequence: TGTGCCAGCAGGGGACATACATCATCCTACGAGCAGTACTTC.